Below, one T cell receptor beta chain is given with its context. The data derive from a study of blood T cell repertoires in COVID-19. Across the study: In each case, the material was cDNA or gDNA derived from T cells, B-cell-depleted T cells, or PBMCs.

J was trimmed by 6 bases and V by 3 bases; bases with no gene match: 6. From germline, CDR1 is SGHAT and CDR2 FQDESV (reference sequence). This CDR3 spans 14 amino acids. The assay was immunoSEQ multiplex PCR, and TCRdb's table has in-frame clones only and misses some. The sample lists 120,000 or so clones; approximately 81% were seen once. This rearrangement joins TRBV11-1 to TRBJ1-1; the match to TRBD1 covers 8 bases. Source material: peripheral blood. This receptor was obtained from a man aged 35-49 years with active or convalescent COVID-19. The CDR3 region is CASSFDRGVAEAFF. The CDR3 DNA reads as TGTGCCAGCAGCTTCGACAGGGGAGTCGCTGAAGCTTTCTTT.